Each of the 5 T cell receptor beta chains below was sequenced from the same sample in a study of T-cell memory formation after mild COVID-19. One entry per CDR3 protein, called by TCRdb with MiXCR from the 5' RACE reads. The sample lists around 390,000 distinct CDR3 sequences, more than 15% occurring once. The sequenced material came from PBMCs or a T cell subset sorted from them (not recorded which). The receptors shown here come from a man between 18 and 29 years old who had mild COVID-19 (a few samples of this study predate the infection). Cell type and time point are not known.

This clonotype was picked up a small number of times. The chain has TRBV5-1 and TRBJ2-5; D is possibly TRBD2 (5 bases). The germline CDR1 and CDR2 sequences are SGHRS and YFSETQ. This CDR3 has 14 residues. The V end was cut by 6 bases, the J end by 7 bases, with 19 bases between. CDR3 loop: CASTPSAVRGTQYF. CDR3 nucleotides: TGCGCCAGCACCCCTTCTGCCGTCCGGGGGACCCAGTACTTC.

This clonotype was detected only a few times. This chain joins TRBV7-2 and TRBJ2-1; D might be TRBD2 (5 bases). Trimming left V 8 bases short and J 0 bases short, with 11 bases between. CDR1 is SGHTA, CDR2 FQGNSA, per germline. The CDR3 covers 14 residues. CDR3 sequence: CASRSRGSYNEQFF. CDR3 nucleotide sequence: TGTGCCAGCCGGTCCCGGGGCTCCTACAATGAGCAGTTCTTC.

The chain is built from TRBV20-1 and TRBJ2-7, with 7 positions matching TRBD2. The CDR3 is 11 residues long. The V gene's germline CDR1 is DFQATT and CDR2 SNEGSKA (reference sequence). V shed 5 bases and J 6 bases; nucleotides not matched to a gene: 4. CDR3 sequence reads: CSAPAGVEQYV. Written as DNA, the CDR3 is TGCAGTGCTCCGGCGGGGGTCGAGCAGTACGTC.

The chain recombines TRBV3-1 with TRBJ2-5; 8 nucleotides agree with TRBD2. V shed 6 bases and J 4 bases; nucleotides not matched to a gene: 4. Germline CDR1 reads LGHDT; CDR2 reads YNNKEL (reference sequence). The CDR3 is 13 residues long. CDR3 amino acids: CASRGLGGETQYF. CDR3 DNA sequence: TGTGCCAGCAGGGGACTAGGAGGAGAGACCCAGTACTTC.

This clonotype was seen only a few times. The chain is built from TRBV7-6 and TRBJ1-1; D ambiguous. Germline CDR1 reads SGHVS; CDR2 reads FNYEAQ. This CDR3 comprises 17 residues. Deletions cut 2 bases from V and 0 bases from J, with 16 bases between. CDR3 residues: CASSLLGQADLNTEAFF. The DNA of the CDR3 is TGTGCCAGCAGCTTACTCGGCCAGGCCGACCTGAACACTGAAGCTTTCTTT.